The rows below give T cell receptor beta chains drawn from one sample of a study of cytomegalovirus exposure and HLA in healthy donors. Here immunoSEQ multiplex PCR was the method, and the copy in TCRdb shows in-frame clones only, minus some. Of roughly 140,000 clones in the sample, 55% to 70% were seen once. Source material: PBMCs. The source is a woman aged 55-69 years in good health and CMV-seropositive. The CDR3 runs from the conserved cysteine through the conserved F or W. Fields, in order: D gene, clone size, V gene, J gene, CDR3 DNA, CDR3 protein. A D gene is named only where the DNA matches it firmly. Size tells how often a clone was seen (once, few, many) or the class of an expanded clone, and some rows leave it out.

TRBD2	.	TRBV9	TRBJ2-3	TGTGCCAGCAGTCGACTAGCGGGAGGGAAGGGTACGCAGTATTTT	CASSRLAGGKGTQYF
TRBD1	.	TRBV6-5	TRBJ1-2	TGTGCCAGCAGTGAGACAGGGATGGGGGGCTACACCTTC	CASSETGMGGYTF
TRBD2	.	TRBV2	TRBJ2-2	TGTGCCAGCAGATTCAGGCCGGGAGGAAACACCGGGGAGCTGTTTTTT	CASRFRPGGNTGELFF
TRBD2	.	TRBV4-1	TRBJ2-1	TGCGCCAGCAGCCAAGGGGCGGGAGGCCCCTACAATGAGCAGTTCTTC	CASSQGAGGPYNEQFF
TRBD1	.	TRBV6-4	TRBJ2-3	TGTGCCAGCAGTGTAACAGGGGAAGATACGCAGTATTTT	CASSVTGEDTQYF
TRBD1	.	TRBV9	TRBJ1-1	TGTGCCAGCAGCGTAAGGACAGGGAACACTGAAGCTTTCTTT	CASSVRTGNTEAFF
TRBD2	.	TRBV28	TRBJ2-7	TGTGCCAGTCATATCACGGGCGCTAGCGGGCGGCTCTACGAGCAGTACTTC	CASHITGASGRLYEQYF
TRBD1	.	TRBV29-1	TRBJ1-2	TGCAGCGCCGAACAGGGGAACTATGGCTACACCTTC	CSAEQGNYGYTF
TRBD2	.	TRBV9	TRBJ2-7	TGTGCCAGCAGCGTAGAGGGACTAGCGGGAGACGAGCAGTACTTC	CASSVEGLAGDEQYF
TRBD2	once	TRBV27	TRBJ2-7	TGTGCCAGCAGTGGACTAGCGGGAGGGTCCTACGAGCAGTACTTC	CASSGLAGGSYEQYF
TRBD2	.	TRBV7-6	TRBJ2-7	TGTGCCAGCAGCGAGGGGGCTAGCGGGACGTATGAGCAGTACTTC	CASSEGASGTYEQYF
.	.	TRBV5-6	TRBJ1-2	TGTGCCAGCAGCCCGGGGGGATACTATGGCTACACCTTC	CASSPGGYYGYTF
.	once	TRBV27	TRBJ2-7	TGTGCCAGCAGTTCGACTCGGTGGGGGCGTAGAGAGCAGTACTTC	CASSSTRWGRREQYF
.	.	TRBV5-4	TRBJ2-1	TGTGCCAGCAGCTTTAAAGGAGCTAAAGAGCAGTTCTTC	CASSFKGAKEQFF
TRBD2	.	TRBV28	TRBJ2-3	TGTGCCAGCGGGGGAGGGACTAGCGGGAGTGCAGATACGCAGTATTTT	CASGGGTSGSADTQYF
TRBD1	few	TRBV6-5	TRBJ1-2	TGTGCCAGCAGTTACTCGAATAACAGGGGTTTTGGCTACACCTTC	CASSYSNNRGFGYTF
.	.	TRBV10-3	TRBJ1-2	TGTGCCATCAGACAGAGGGCAGGCGATGGCTACACCTTC	CAIRQRAGDGYTF
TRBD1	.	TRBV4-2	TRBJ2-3	TGTGCCAGCAGCCTGCTATCGACAGGGTCGTCAGATACGCAGTATTTT	CASSLLSTGSSDTQYF
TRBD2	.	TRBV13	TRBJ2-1	TGTGCCAGCAGCCCAGAGGGGACTAGCGGAAACAATGAGCAGTTCTTC	CASSPEGTSGNNEQFF
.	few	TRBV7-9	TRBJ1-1	TGTGCCAGCAGCTTACAGGGGAACACTGAAGCTTTCTTT	CASSLQGNTEAFF
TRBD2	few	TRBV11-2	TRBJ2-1	TGTGCCAGCAGCTTAGTCCCGGGAGGGGGATACAATGAGCAGTTCTTC	CASSLVPGGGYNEQFF
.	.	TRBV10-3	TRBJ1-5	TGTGCCATCAGTGCCAGTGGAGCAAATCAGCCCCAGCATTTT	CAISASGANQPQHF
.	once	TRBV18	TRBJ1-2	TGTGCCAGCTCACTTGGGGCCTCAATCTCCTATGGCTACACCTTC	CASSLGASISYGYTF
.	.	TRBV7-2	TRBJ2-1	TGTGCCAGCATCATCCCGGGTCCTCGCAGGGGTGGGGAGCAGTTCTTC	CASIIPGPRRGGEQFF
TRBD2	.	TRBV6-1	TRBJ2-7	TGTGCCAGCCTTACTAGCGGGAGATACTACGAGCAGTACTTC	CASLTSGRYYEQYF
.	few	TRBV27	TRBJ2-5	TGTGCCAGCAGTTCTTTTTCGGAGACCCAGTACTTC	CASSSFSETQYF
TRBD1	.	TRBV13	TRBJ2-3	TGTGCCAGCAGCTTAGTAGGACAGGGCACAGATACGCAGTATTTT	CASSLVGQGTDTQYF
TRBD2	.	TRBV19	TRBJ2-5	TGTGCCAGTAGTACGCAAGCGGGACAAGAGACCCAGTACTTC	CASSTQAGQETQYF